These 23 T cell receptor beta chains originate from one sample sequenced in a study of T cell responses to AZD1222 COVID-19 vaccine. Clones were sequenced by immunoSEQ multiplex PCR, and TCRdb holds only the in-frame ones, with some missing. The data contain over 150,000 clones, 85% to 90% of them seen just once; the ten biggest clones take up 5.5%. The source material was peripheral blood, sampled on day 0 of MenACWY control vaccination. The receptors were sampled from an adult in good health.

This sequence joins TRBV7-9 and TRBJ1-5; 8 bases are shared with TRBD1. CDR3 length: 15 residues. Trimming at V came to 3 bases and at J to 3 bases, leaving 4 bases not matched to a gene. The germline V gene has CDR1 SEHNR and CDR2 FQNEAQ (reference sequence). CDR3 loop: CASSLTGVANQPQHF. Written as DNA, the CDR3 is TGTGCCAGCAGCTTGACAGGGGTCGCCAATCAGCCCCAGCATTTT.

The V call is TRBV19, the J call TRBJ2-7; D uncertain. From germline, CDR1 is LNHDA and CDR2 SQIVND (reference sequence). The V gene lost 7 bases and the J gene lost 0 bases, with 13 bases spanning the gap. This CDR3 contains 14 residues. CDR3 amino acids: CASNSPASSYEQYF. The DNA for the CDR3 is TGTGCCAGTAATTCGCCAGCCAGCTCCTACGAGCAGTACTTC.

This chain links TRBV19 with TRBJ1-3; D perhaps matches TRBD1 (5 bases). Germline CDR1 is LNHDA and CDR2 is SQIVND (reference sequence). V was shortened by 5 bases and J by 2 bases, with 19 bases between the two germline ends. The CDR3 is made up of 17 amino acids. Written as DNA, the CDR3 is TGTGCCAGTAGTGTCGCAGTTACAGGAGAGGCTGGAAACACCATATATTTT. As protein: CASSVAVTGEAGNTIYF.

This sequence joins TRBV30 and TRBJ2-7; no clear D. The CDR3 is made up of 12 amino acids. Germline CDR1 GTSNPN, CDR2 SVGIG (reference sequence). V lost 0 bases, J lost 2 bases, and 5 bases lay in between. The CDR3 reads CAWSVGPYEQYF. DNA for the CDR3: TGTGCCTGGAGTGTCGGCCCCTACGAGCAGTACTTC.

V usage is TRBV15 and J usage is TRBJ2-1, with 8 bases aligning to TRBD2. This CDR3 is built from 15 residues. Per germline, CDR1 LNHNV and CDR2 YYDKDF (reference sequence). Trimming at V came to 5 bases and at J to 9 bases, leaving 12 bases not matched to a gene. Here the CDR3 DNA reads TGTGCCACCAGCTCCACGCTGAGCGGGAGTAGTGAGCAGTTCTTC. The encoded protein is CATSSTLSGSSEQFF.

The count of this clone is one. This sequence joins TRBV10-1 and TRBJ2-7, with a possible D match to TRBD2 (6 bases). From germline, CDR1 is WNHNN and CDR2 SYGVQD (reference sequence). Trimming pared 7 bases from V and 7 bases from J, leaving 29 bases between. The CDR3 extends over 17 amino acids. CDR3 residues: CASKALSLRRTKGEQYV. The DNA of the CDR3 is TGCGCCAGCAAGGCCCTCTCCTTACGTAGGACTAAGGGGGAGCAGTACGTC.

The table lists this clone with a count of one. The V and J genes are TRBV19 and TRBJ1-1; TRBD1 agrees at 8 bases. The CDR3 is 14 residues long. With V trimmed by 3 bases and J by 2 bases, 2 bases remained unmatched. Germline V CDR1 and CDR2: LNHDA, SQIVND (reference sequence). CDR3 loop: CASSMDRVNTEAFF. The CDR3 DNA reads as TGTGCCAGTAGTATGGACAGGGTAAACACTGAAGCTTTCTTT.

This chain uses TRBV5-4 with TRBJ2-5; TRBD2 matches at 11 bases. Germline trimming cut 3 bases from V and 5 bases from J; bases unmatched to any gene: 15. The CDR3 contains 18 residues. Looked up from germline, CDR1 is SGHNT and CDR2 is YYREEE (reference sequence). CDR3 residues: CASSSLGLAGGKRETQYF. The DNA for the CDR3 is TGTGCCAGCAGCTCCCTCGGACTAGCGGGTGGGAAACGGGAGACCCAGTACTTC.

The rearrangement joins TRBV24-1 to TRBJ2-3; D may be TRBD1 (6 bases). Trimming removed 7 bases at V and 0 bases at J, with 13 bases between. CDR3 length equals 15 residues. CDR1 is KGHDR and CDR2 is SFDVKD in the germline V gene. The CDR3 spells CATRPTGDSTDTQYF. CDR3 nucleotide sequence: TGTGCCACCAGGCCGACAGGAGATAGCACAGATACGCAGTATTTT.

The chain combines TRBV20-1 with TRBJ2-5, with 8 bases matching TRBD1. This CDR3 is built from 16 residues. Germline CDR1 DFQATT, CDR2 SNEGSKA (reference sequence). With V trimmed by 3 bases and J by 5 bases, 14 bases remained unmatched. CDR3 amino acids: CSASRQGAVGGETQYF. Here the CDR3 DNA reads TGCAGTGCTAGTCGCCAGGGGGCAGTGGGGGGTGAGACCCAGTACTTC.

This rearrangement joins TRBV3-1 (or the pseudogene TRBV3-2) to TRBJ1-2; D not resolved. CDR1 and CDR2 from the germline V gene are LGHDT and YNNKEL (reference sequence). The CDR3 is 12 residues long. Trimming pared 0 bases from V and 8 bases from J, leaving 7 bases between. For the CDR3, the DNA is TGTGCCAGCAGCCAAGACCAGGCCGGCTACACCTTC. Residues: CASSQDQAGYTF.

This chain joins TRBV28 and TRBJ1-4, with D hard to call. V lost 5 bases to trimming and J lost 7 bases, with 17 bases between them. The CDR3 is made up of 15 amino acids. Germline V gene data show CDR1 as MDHEN and CDR2 as SYDVKM. This CDR3 is CASSGGSVGREKLFF. The DNA for the CDR3 is TGTGCCAGCAGTGGCGGAAGCGTAGGGCGTGAAAAACTGTTTTTT.

The gene calls are TRBV5-6 and TRBJ2-1, with D unclear. V was trimmed by 0 bases and J by 7 bases, leaving 5 bases between them. CDR3 length: 12 residues. Germline loops: CDR1 SGHDT, CDR2 YYEEEE. The CDR3: CASSLAVNEQFF. The CDR3 DNA is TGTGCCAGCAGCTTGGCGGTGAATGAGCAGTTCTTC.

This clone was counted only a few times. The chain is built from TRBV25-1 and TRBJ1-1; 8 bases match TRBD1. V shed 8 bases, J shed 9 bases, and the junction held 5 bases outside the gene matches. Germline CDR1 reads MGHDK; CDR2 reads SYGVNS. The CDR3 length is 11 residues. As DNA, the CDR3 is TGTGCCAGCCGGAGGACAGGGAAAGCTTTCTTT. Translating it yields CASRRTGKAFF.

The chain combines TRBV2 with TRBJ2-1, with 7 bases aligning to TRBD2. From germline, CDR1 is SNHLY and CDR2 FYNNEI. This CDR3 contains 13 residues. Losses at the gene ends were 8 bases for V and 2 bases for J; bases not matched to a gene: 3. The CDR3 loop is CASGGGPYNEQFF. In DNA form, the CDR3 reads TGTGCCAGCGGCGGGGGACCCTACAATGAGCAGTTCTTC.

This chain links TRBV6-5 with TRBJ1-1; D is undetermined. The germline V and J ends were trimmed by 6 bases and 5 bases, with 16 bases remaining between them. CDR3 length: 14 amino acids. Per the germline V gene, CDR1 is MNHEY and CDR2 is SVGAGI. The CDR3 region has the DNA TGTGCCAGCAGCCAACGTGGAGAGGTGACTGAAGCTTTCTTT. Amino acids: CASSQRGEVTEAFF.

V and J are TRBV28 and TRBJ2-7, with a possible D match to TRBD1 (6 bases). Per the germline V gene, CDR1 is MDHEN and CDR2 is SYDVKM. Trimming cost V 7 bases and J 2 bases, with 12 bases left between them. The length of the CDR3 is 13 residues. CDR3 amino acids: CASTEGGTYEQYV. Here the CDR3 DNA reads TGTGCCAGCACAGAAGGGGGTACCTACGAGCAGTACGTC.

The V and J genes are TRBV7-8 and TRBJ2-7; D is undetermined. Germline assignment: CDR1 SGHVS and CDR2 FQNEAQ. Between the trimmed V and J ends, which lost 2 bases and 5 bases, there was a span of 7 bases. This CDR3 spans 12 amino acids. The CDR3 loop is CASSLNVDEQYF. The CDR3 nucleotides read TGTGCCAGCAGCTTAAACGTAGACGAGCAGTACTTC.

The V call is TRBV28, the J call TRBJ1-2, with D perhaps matching TRBD1 (5 bases). The CDR3 length is 15 residues. V lost 5 bases to trimming and J lost 4 bases, with 17 bases between them. CDR1 and CDR2 from the germline V gene are MDHEN and SYDVKM. The CDR3 nucleotides are TGTGCCAGCAGTCTCCTCGACAGTCCCTTCTATGGCTACACCTTC. The encoded protein is CASSLLDSPFYGYTF.

The sample holds one count of this clone. The chain couples TRBV25-1 to TRBJ1-2; D ambiguous. The V end lost 4 bases, the J end lost 4 bases, and 7 bases lay between the germline ends. Germline-derived CDR1 and CDR2 are MGHDK and SYGVNS. The CDR3 spans 12 residues. The CDR3 spells CASSADFYGYTF. The DNA of the CDR3 is TGTGCCAGCAGTGCGGATTTCTATGGCTACACCTTC.

This chain connects TRBV28 to TRBJ1-4; D is undetermined. The CDR3 is 15 residues long. The germline V and J ends were trimmed by 1 base and 6 bases, with 12 bases remaining between them. Germline values: CDR1 MDHEN, CDR2 SYDVKM. CDR3 in DNA: TGTGCCAGCAGTTTATCCCCCAGTTCTGATGAAAAACTGTTTTTT. Its translation is CASSLSPSSDEKLFF.

The rearrangement uses TRBV18 and TRBJ1-1, with D perhaps TRBD1 (6 bases). Germline V gives CDR1 KGHSH, CDR2 LQKENI. The CDR3 is 15 residues long. V was pared by 3 bases and J by 5 bases, with 16 bases between. CDR3 residues: CASSPNRDLSTEAFF. In DNA form, the CDR3 reads TGTGCCAGCTCACCCAACAGGGACCTGAGTACTGAAGCTTTCTTT.

The chain links TRBV5-1 to TRBJ1-4; D remains ambiguous. Trimming pared 2 bases from V and 4 bases from J, leaving 12 bases between. CDR3 length: 15 residues. CDR1 is SGHRS and CDR2 is YFSETQ in the germline V gene. The CDR3 DNA reads as TGCGCCAGCAGCTTATTTCGGGGAAGTAATGAAAAACTGTTTTTT. Its translation: CASSLFRGSNEKLFF.